This T cell receptor (beta chain) came from a study of STAT3 mutations in large granular lymphocyte leukemia. Study context: Roughly half the longitudinally sequenced T-LGLL patients had canonical STAT3 mutations. Over half of T-LGLL patients had one or more immunosuppressive regimens. Study-wide results and limits: Persisting codominant clonotypes may have hidden a small pathogenic clone. Every T-LGLL patient had at least one immunodominant TCRbeta clonotype.

Generated by immunoSEQ multiplex PCR, the TCRdb table keeps only in-frame clones and is missing some. The repertoire consists of 10,000 or so clones, with roughly 87% occurring once and the leading ten covering roughly a quarter. Germline V gene lookup returns CDR1 SGHDT and CDR2 YYEEEE. The CDR3 contains 16 residues. V was shortened by 3 bases and J by 1 base, with 16 bases between the two germline ends. Turning to this clone: Antigen specificity is unknown.

The chain carries TRBV5-6 and TRBJ2-5; D is perhaps TRBD2 (6 bases). Sample: peripheral blood mononuclear cells. This clonotype was obtained from a man in his sixties with T-cell large granular lymphocyte leukemia. Some clones in this sample may be carry-over from other donors' samples. The CDR3 protein is CASSYPLSGLQETQYF. The CDR3 DNA sequence: TGTGCCAGCAGCTACCCCCTCAGCGGGCTCCAAGAGACCCAGTACTTC.